The source of this T cell receptor beta chain is a study of memory CD4+ T cells and cytomegalovirus serostatus. The CDR3 covers 16 residues. The germline V gene has CDR1 SGHNT and CDR2 YENEEA. The junction had 10 bases not matched to a gene; V was cut back by 4 bases and J by 5 bases. TCRdb's table, derived via immunoSEQ multiplex PCR, lists solely in-frame clones and lacks some. The data show 35,000 to 55,000 clones, around 82% seen once. Single viable CD3+CD4+CD8-CD45RO+ cells were sorted as the memory CD4+ T cells. The sample consisted of memory CD4+ T cells from blood. This clonotype originated in an adult in good health and CMV-seronegative. The chain employs TRBV11-3 and TRBJ2-2, with 7 nucleotides matching TRBD1. CDR3 loop: CASSSPRQGGTGELFF. The CDR3 DNA is TGTGCCAGCAGCTCCCCGAGACAGGGCGGAACCGGGGAGCTGTTTTTT.